One and the same sample provided the 32 T cell receptor beta chains below, sequenced in a study of shared T cell receptors in the human thymus. Assay: immunoSEQ multiplex PCR; the TCRdb copy retains only in-frame clones and omits some. Here the sample spans about 540,000 clones, 75% to 85% being singletons. A further study also used this sample, focusing on human thymus T cells.

The sample consisted of thymocytes. The receptor set was obtained from a boy under two years old with a congenital heart defect.

The chain couples TRBV19 to TRBJ2-4; maybe TRBD2 (7 bases). This CDR3 is built from 16 residues. Between the trimmed V and J ends, which lost 3 bases and 3 bases, there was a span of 15 bases. CDR1 is LNHDA, CDR2 SQIVND, per germline (reference sequence). CDR3 loop: CASSMRGGRDKNIQYF. In DNA, the CDR3 is TGTGCCAGTAGTATGAGGGGGGGGCGAGACAAAAACATTCAGTACTTC.

The chain employs TRBV27 and TRBJ2-7; D possibly corresponds to TRBD1 (6 bases). CDR1 is MNHEY, CDR2 SMNVEV, per germline (reference sequence). With 9 bases removed from V and 1 base from J, the gap between germline ends came to 25 bases. This CDR3 is built from 17 residues. Here the CDR3 DNA reads TGTGCCAGTCGGCAGGGGTCCCAGGACCACCCTTCCTACGAGCAGTACTTC. Protein product: CASRQGSQDHPSYEQYF.

The chain couples TRBV5-6 to TRBJ1-5; the D gene is possibly TRBD1 (6 bases). V gave up 4 bases and J gave up 5 bases, with 13 bases separating them. CDR1 is SGHDT and CDR2 is YYEEEE in the germline V gene. CDR3 length: 14 amino acids. CDR3 protein: CASSQGSLDQPQHF. DNA for the CDR3: TGTGCCAGCAGCCAGGGGTCACTCGATCAGCCCCAGCATTTT. Using reference TRBV5-6 and TRBJ1-5 for the parts outside the CDR3, the full variable domain is DAGVTQSPTHLIKTRGQQVTLRCSPKSGHDTVSWYQQALGQGPQFIFQYYEEEERQRGNFPDRFSGHQFPNYSSELNVNALLLGDSALYLCASSQGSLDQPQHFGDGTRLSIL.

This clone was seen a few times. The chain joins TRBV29-1 to TRBJ2-3, with 9 bases matching TRBD1. This CDR3 is built from 15 residues. Germline assignment: CDR1 SQVTM and CDR2 ANQGSEA. Trimming at V came to 4 bases and at J to 4 bases, leaving 9 bases not matched to a gene. The CDR3 spells CSVGRGTGNADTQYF. CDR3 nucleotide sequence: TGCAGCGTTGGACGGGGGACAGGGAATGCAGATACGCAGTATTTT.

This chain links TRBV11-3 with TRBJ2-7; 8 nucleotides align to TRBD2. The CDR3 is 14 amino acids. Germline CDR1 and CDR2: SGHNT and YENEEA. V lost 1 base, J lost 3 bases, and 2 bases stayed unmatched. CDR3 in DNA: TGTGCCAGCAGCTTAGGCGGGAGGCACTACGAGCAGTACTTC. This translates into CASSLGGRHYEQYF.

The chain joins TRBV5-6 to TRBJ2-7; 7 positions agree with TRBD2. The CDR3 runs 11 residues. In germline, CDR1 is SGHDT, CDR2 YYEEEE. The trim removed 6 bases at V and 6 bases at J, leaving 3 bases unmatched. In DNA, the CDR3 is TGTGCCAGCAAAAGGGAGGGCGAGCAGTACTTC. Residues: CASKREGEQYF.

This chain connects TRBV7-2 to TRBJ2-1, with D possibly being TRBD2 (6 bases). Trimming removed 8 bases from V and 4 bases from J, with 15 bases in between. CDR3 length: 14 residues. Germline V CDR1 and CDR2: SGHTA, FQGNSA. In DNA, the CDR3 is TGTGCCAGCGGCGGCACACTAGCTTACAATGAGCAGTTCTTC. Translating gives CASGGTLAYNEQFF.

The V and J genes are TRBV15 and TRBJ1-5, with D possibly being TRBD1 (6 bases). Trimming stripped 3 bases from V and 8 bases from J, with 14 bases between. Germline CDR1 is LNHNV and CDR2 is YYDKDF (reference sequence). The CDR3 is 14 amino acids. The CDR3 bases are TGTGCCACCAGCAGGGACAGTAGGAAAGAGCCCCAGCATTTT. Its translation: CATSRDSRKEPQHF.

This clone was counted once. This chain connects TRBV11-2 to TRBJ2-3; 7 nucleotides agree with TRBD2. Trimming cost V 2 bases and J 0 bases; bases outside gene matches: 5. Per germline, CDR1 SGHAT and CDR2 FQNNGV. The CDR3 length is 16 residues. CDR3 in amino acids: CASSLSWEGSTDTQYF. In nucleotides, the CDR3 is TGTGCCAGCAGCTTATCCTGGGAGGGAAGCACAGATACGCAGTATTTT.

In this sample, this clone turned up a few times. The chain is built from TRBV6-5 and TRBJ2-1; the match to TRBD2 covers 7 bases. This CDR3 region has 15 residues. The V and J ends lost 8 bases and 5 bases, in that order; junction bases with no gene match: 12. CDR1 is MNHEY and CDR2 is SVGAGI in the germline V gene. CDR3 sequence reads: CASHRLAVRDNEQFF. In nucleotides, the CDR3 is TGTGCCAGCCACCGGCTAGCGGTAAGGGACAATGAGCAGTTCTTC.

Written as DNA, the CDR3 is TGTGCCTGGAGCGTCGGGACAGGGGAGAGTGGGTTGGCCGGGGAGCTGTTTTTT. Translated: CAWSVGTGESGLAGELFF. This chain connects TRBV30 to TRBJ2-2; 10 bases are shared with TRBD1. This CDR3 has 18 amino acids. CDR1 is GTSNPN, CDR2 SVGIG, per germline (reference sequence). V shed 3 bases and J 6 bases; nucleotides not matched to a gene: 16. The variable domain in full, with the rest retrieved from reference TRBV30 and TRBJ2-2, is SQTIHQWPATLVQPVGSPLSLECTVEGTSNPNLYWYRQAAGRGLQLLFYSVGIGQISSEVPQNLSASRPQDRQFILSSKKLLLSDSGFYLCAWSVGTGESGLAGELFFGEGSRLTVL.

The chain is built from TRBV12-5 and TRBJ2-1, with 13 bases aligning to TRBD2. Unmatched junction bases numbered 4, after V lost 1 base and J lost 7 bases. The CDR3 runs 16 residues. CDR1 is LGHNT and CDR2 is FRNRAP in the germline V gene. The CDR3: CASGLGETSGRNEQFF. The CDR3 nucleotides read TGTGCTAGTGGTTTGGGGGAGACTAGCGGGAGGAATGAGCAGTTCTTC. Supplemented by reference TRBV12-5 and TRBJ2-1, the full variable domain reads DARVTQTPRHKVTEMGQEVTMRCQPILGHNTVFWYRQTMMQGLELLAYFRNRAPLDDSGMPKDRFSAEMPDATLATLKIQPSEPRDSAVYFCASGLGETSGRNEQFFGPGTRLTVL.

The chain recombines TRBV5-1 with TRBJ2-3; 8 bases map to TRBD2. Trimming removed 3 bases from V and 6 bases from J; junction bases left unmatched: 15. Germline lookup yields CDR1 SGHRS and CDR2 YFSETQ. The CDR3 covers 17 residues. The CDR3 spells CASSSEGGRPLGDTQYF. The CDR3 nucleotides are TGCGCCAGCAGCTCTGAGGGCGGGAGGCCCCTCGGGGATACGCAGTATTTT.

The chain has TRBV7-2 and TRBJ1-2; 9 bases are shared with TRBD1. The trim removed 5 bases at V and 6 bases at J, leaving 13 bases unmatched. The CDR3 is 16 amino acids. Germline values: CDR1 SGHTA, CDR2 FQGNSA. The CDR3 protein is CASSTSPGQGDNGYTF. DNA for the CDR3: TGTGCCAGCAGCACCTCTCCGGGACAGGGTGATAATGGCTACACCTTC. The variable domain in full, with the rest retrieved from reference TRBV7-2 and TRBJ1-2, is GAGVSQSPSNKVTEKGKDVELRCDPISGHTALYWYRQSLGQGLEFLIYFQGNSAPDKSGLPSDRFSAERTGGSVSTLTIQRTQQEDSAVYLCASSTSPGQGDNGYTFGSGTRLTVV.

This clone was observed a handful of times. The chain uses TRBV29-1 and TRBJ2-6; TRBD1 aligns across 12 bases. CDR3 length equals 17 residues. V trimming: 6 bases; J trimming: 2 bases; junction bases outside the gene matches: 8. Germline V gives CDR1 SQVTM, CDR2 ANQGSEA. The CDR3 here is CSVGDRGQVPGANVLTF. CDR3 nucleotide sequence: TGCAGCGTGGGGGACAGGGGGCAGGTCCCTGGGGCCAACGTCCTGACTTTC.

The gene calls are TRBV4-3 and TRBJ2-1; 8 bases are a match to TRBD2. The ends lost 4 bases at V and 7 bases at J; junction bases unmatched: 12. The germline CDR1 and CDR2 sequences are LGHNA and YSLEER. The CDR3 consists of 16 residues. Here the CDR3 reads CASSPNSSGLENEQFF. The DNA of the CDR3 is TGCGCCAGCAGCCCTAATTCTAGCGGGTTGGAGAATGAGCAGTTCTTC.

This clone occurred a few times. The chain uses TRBV28 and TRBJ1-2; TRBD1 aligns across 7 bases. This CDR3 contains 14 residues. Germline CDR1 MDHEN, CDR2 SYDVKM. V shed 6 bases, J shed 7 bases, and the junction held 11 bases outside the gene matches. The CDR3 here is CASSHRQGRRGYTF. The CDR3 bases are TGTGCCAGCAGCCATAGACAGGGTCGGCGTGGCTACACCTTC.

This rearrangement joins TRBV2 to TRBJ1-2; TRBD1 is a possible D gene (6 bases). Per the germline V gene, CDR1 is SNHLY and CDR2 is FYNNEI. The ends were cut back, 7 bases at V and 2 bases at J, with 17 bases in the middle. The CDR3 runs 15 residues. The CDR3 loop is CASKKSDSSNYGYTF. Here the CDR3 DNA reads TGTGCCAGCAAGAAATCGGACAGCTCCAACTATGGCTACACCTTC.

V usage is TRBV15 and J usage is TRBJ1-5, with D possibly matching TRBD1 (6 bases). CDR3 length: 20 amino acids. Trimming shortened V by 5 bases and J by 1 base, and 27 bases separated the two germline ends. Per germline, CDR1 LNHNV and CDR2 YYDKDF (reference sequence). This CDR3 is CATSCERQDAYLFSNQPQHF. The CDR3 coding sequence is TGTGCCACCAGCTGCGAAAGACAGGATGCTTACCTTTTCAGCAATCAGCCCCAGCATTTT.

CDR3 residues: CASSSRGKAVNEKLFF. The CDR3 DNA is TGCGCCAGCAGCTCCCGGGGGAAGGCGGTGAATGAAAAACTGTTTTTT. The gene calls are TRBV4-1 and TRBJ1-4, with a possible D match to TRBD1 (5 bases). V lost 5 bases to trimming and J lost 5 bases, with 18 bases between them. Germline lookup yields CDR1 MGHRA and CDR2 YSYEKL. CDR3 length: 16 amino acids.

The chain carries TRBV7-9 and TRBJ1-1; tentatively, D is TRBD1 (5 bases). Trimming pared 5 bases from V and 1 base from J, leaving 17 bases between. Germline CDR1 is SEHNR and CDR2 is FQNEAQ (reference sequence). This CDR3 is 16 amino acids long. In nucleotides, the CDR3 is TGTGCCAGCAGCCAAGAGACAGTACCGGAGAACACTGAAGCTTTCTTT. It specifies CASSQETVPENTEAFF.

The chain is built from TRBV6-1 and TRBJ2-7; 8 nucleotides align to TRBD1. Germline trimming cut 3 bases from V and 6 bases from J; bases unmatched to any gene: 4. Per the germline V gene, CDR1 is MNHNS and CDR2 is SASEGT. The CDR3 runs to 13 residues. CDR3 protein: CASSEARGPEQYF. The DNA of the CDR3 is TGTGCCAGCAGTGAGGCCAGGGGGCCCGAGCAGTACTTC.

This chain links TRBV11-3 with TRBJ2-2; TRBD2 aligns across 9 bases. V shed 5 bases, J shed 0 bases, and the junction held 4 bases outside the gene matches. Germline CDR1 is SGHNT and CDR2 is YENEEA. The CDR3 contains 16 residues. The CDR3 region has the DNA TGTGCCAGCAGCCGGACTAGCGCAACGAACACCGGGGAGCTGTTTTTT. Encoded protein: CASSRTSATNTGELFF. The variable domain in full, completed from reference TRBV11-3 and TRBJ2-2, reads EAGVVQSPRYKIIEKKQPVAFWCNPISGHNTLYWYLQNLGQGPELLIRYENEEAVDDSQLPKDRFSAERLKGVDSTLKIQPAELGDSAVYLCASSRTSATNTGELFFGEGSRLTVL.

This clone has a handful of counts. The CDR3: CSVEGVGGESCQEQFF. CDR3 nucleotide sequence: TGCAGCGTTGAAGGGGTTGGGGGGGAGAGCTGTCAAGAGCAGTTCTTC. This chain connects TRBV29-1 to TRBJ2-1, with 7 nucleotides matching TRBD2. Losses at the gene ends were 1 base for V and 10 bases for J; bases not matched to a gene: 16. Germline V lookup: CDR1 SQVTM, CDR2 ANQGSEA. The CDR3 is 16 amino acids.

Only a few counts were recorded for this clone. The V gene is TRBV7-2, the J gene TRBJ2-7, with 11 bases that match TRBD2. The germline V gene has CDR1 SGHTA and CDR2 FQGNSA. The CDR3 is made up of 15 amino acids. Trimming took 5 bases from V and 3 from J; bases not matched to a gene: 6. CDR3 DNA sequence: TGTGCCAGCAGCCTTACTAGCGGGAGTATCTACGAGCAGTACTTC. It encodes CASSLTSGSIYEQYF.

This chain connects TRBV10-3 to TRBJ2-1; TRBD2 matches 11 bases. From germline, CDR1 is ENHRY and CDR2 SYGVKD. J lost 7 bases, V lost 5 bases, and 4 bases had no gene match. The CDR3 is 14 residues long. The CDR3 DNA is TGTGCCATCAGTACTAGCGGGGGTTTAAATGAGCAGTTCTTC. This translates into CAISTSGGLNEQFF.

The chain carries TRBV11-2 and TRBJ1-2; D is ambiguous. Germline CDR1 reads SGHAT; CDR2 reads FQNNGV. This CDR3 is 13 amino acids long. V was clipped by 5 bases and J by 0 bases, with 7 bases between them. The CDR3 sequence is CASSRRSNYGYTF. For the CDR3, the DNA is TGTGCCAGCAGCCGTAGATCTAACTATGGCTACACCTTC.

This rearrangement joins TRBV6-9 to TRBJ2-7, with D perhaps matching TRBD2 (6 bases). Germline CDR1 is MNHGY and CDR2 is SVAAGI. Trimming pared 5 bases from V and 2 bases from J, leaving 13 bases between. The CDR3 length is 14 residues. The CDR3 nucleotides read TGTGCCAGCAGTCGGGCCGGGGGTCCCTACGAGCAGTACTTC. Translating it yields CASSRAGGPYEQYF.

The V gene is TRBV11-2, the J gene TRBJ2-1, with D tentatively TRBD1 (6 bases). CDR3 length: 12 amino acids. V was clipped by 4 bases and J by 10 bases, with 11 bases between them. Per the germline V gene, CDR1 is SGHAT and CDR2 is FQNNGV. The DNA for the CDR3 is TGTGCCAGCAGCTGGGGGCACGGAGAGCAGTTCTTC. Protein product: CASSWGHGEQFF.

The chain couples TRBV7-2 to TRBJ1-5; the match to TRBD1 covers 9 bases. Germline CDR1 is SGHTA and CDR2 is FQGNSA. CDR3 length: 13 residues. The V gene end was trimmed by 5 bases and the J gene end by 6 bases; junction bases not matched to a gene: 2. The CDR3 loop reads CASSEQGAQPQHF. CDR3 bases: TGTGCCAGCAGCGAACAGGGGGCTCAGCCCCAGCATTTT.

The genes are TRBV7-9 and TRBJ2-7; 11 bases match TRBD1. The CDR3 loop spans 15 amino acids. Unmatched junction bases numbered 6, after V lost 5 bases and J lost 3 bases. Germline CDR1 is SEHNR and CDR2 is FQNEAQ (reference sequence). CDR3 loop: CASSAGQGEDYEQYF. The CDR3, as DNA: TGTGCCAGCAGCGCGGGACAGGGGGAAGACTACGAGCAGTACTTC.

This clone was detected a few times. The chain joins TRBV6-1 to TRBJ2-2; D not certain. V was shortened by 3 bases and J by 8 bases, with 7 bases between the two germline ends. The CDR3 extends over 12 amino acids. The germline V gene has CDR1 MNHNS and CDR2 SASEGT. This chain's CDR3 is CASSDSGGELFF. CDR3 DNA sequence: TGTGCCAGCAGTGACAGTGGTGGGGAGCTGTTTTTT.